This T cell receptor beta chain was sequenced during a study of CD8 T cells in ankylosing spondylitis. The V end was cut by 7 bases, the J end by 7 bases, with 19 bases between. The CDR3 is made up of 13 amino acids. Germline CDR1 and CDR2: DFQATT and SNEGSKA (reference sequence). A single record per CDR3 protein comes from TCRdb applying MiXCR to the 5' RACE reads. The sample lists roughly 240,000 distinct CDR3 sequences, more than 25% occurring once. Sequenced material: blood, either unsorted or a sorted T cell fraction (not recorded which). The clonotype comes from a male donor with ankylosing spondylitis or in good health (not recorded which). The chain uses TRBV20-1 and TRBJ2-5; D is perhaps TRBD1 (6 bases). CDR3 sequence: CSEDSKWSGTQYF. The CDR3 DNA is TGCAGTGAGGACAGCAAATGGTCGGGGACCCAGTACTTC.